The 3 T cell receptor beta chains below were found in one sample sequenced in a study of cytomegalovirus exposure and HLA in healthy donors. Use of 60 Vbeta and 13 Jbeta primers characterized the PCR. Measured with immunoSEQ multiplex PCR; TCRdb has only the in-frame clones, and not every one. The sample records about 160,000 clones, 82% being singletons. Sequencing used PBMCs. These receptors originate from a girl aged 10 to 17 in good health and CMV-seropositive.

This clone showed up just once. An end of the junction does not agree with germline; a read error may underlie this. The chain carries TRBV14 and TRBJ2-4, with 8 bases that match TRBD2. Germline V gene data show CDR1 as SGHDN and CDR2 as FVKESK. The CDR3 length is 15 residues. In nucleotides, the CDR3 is TGTGCCAGCAGCCAAGATCCGGCTAGCGGGCCCCCCCGGGACTTC. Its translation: CASSQDPASGPPRDF.

The DNA for the CDR3 is TGTGCCAGCAGCCGTGGACTAGCGTTGGGCGAGCAGTACTTC. It translates to CASSRGLALGEQYF. The chain joins TRBV7-2 to TRBJ2-7, with 9 bases identical to TRBD2. Germline values: CDR1 SGHTA, CDR2 FQGNSA. The CDR3 spans 14 residues. Germline trimming cut 5 bases from V and 6 bases from J; bases unmatched to any gene: 8.

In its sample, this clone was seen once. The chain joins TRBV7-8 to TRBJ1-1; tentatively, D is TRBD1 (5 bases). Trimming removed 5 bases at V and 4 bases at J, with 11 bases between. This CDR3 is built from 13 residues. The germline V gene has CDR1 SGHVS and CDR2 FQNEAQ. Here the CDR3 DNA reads TGTGCCAGCAGCCACCGACAGCCCACTGAAGCTTTCTTT. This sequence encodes CASSHRQPTEAFF.